The present T cell receptor beta chain was sequenced within a study of T-cell reconstitution after alpha-beta-depleted transplantation in children. Broader study findings: As was reported, about two months after transplant, alpha-beta T cells came from several hundred expanded graft clones. Newly generated T cells supplied most T-cell counts and diversity one year post-transplant. Recipient T cells and thymic progenitors that survived were the source of the high TCRbeta diversity seen at day 60 in some patients.

The sample holds many counts of this clonotype. Its cognate antigen is unknown. The CDR3 is made up of 12 amino acids. Germline loops: CDR1 MNHNY, CDR2 SVGAGI (reference sequence). V lost 5 bases and J lost 6, with 8 bases in between. Library preparation (for TCRbeta) was performed with unique molecular identifiers. TCRdb independently ran MiXCR on the PCR reads; one entry per CDR3 protein. Of fewer than 350,000 distinct CDR3 sequences in the sample, about 7.3% were seen once. V usage is TRBV6-6 and J usage is TRBJ1-3, with D uncertain. The sequence came from a female patient aged 2 to 10 who had a stem cell transplant for Fanconi anemia, so the T cells may come from the graft donor. Sequenced material: peripheral blood, taken 360 days after TCRalphabeta/CD19-depleted stem cell transplant. CDR3 loop: CASSPRINTIYF. CDR3 in DNA: TGTGCCAGCAGTCCCCGGATAAACACCATATATTTT.